A single sample is the source of the 32 T cell receptor beta chains below, sequenced in a study of response to subunit inactivated influenza vaccine. TCRdb called the RT-PCR reads again in MiXCR, with one record for every CDR3 protein. This sample yields about 540,000 distinct CDR3 sequences, of which roughly 23% are seen a single time; approximately 2.9% belongs to the top ten. In addition, the sample was reused for a study of T cells expressing NK-cell markers. Per that paper: TCR beta cDNA was generated via 5'RACE template switching incorporating UMIs.

The material was CD4+ T cells sorted from PBMCs, obtained about 12 days after vaccination. These receptors were collected from a man aged 50-60 years who received an inactivated influenza vaccine.

This clonotype was recorded a few times. The chain recombines TRBV11-2 with TRBJ2-1; TRBD2 matches at 13 bases. V lost 0 bases and J lost 6; bases outside the gene matches: 11. The CDR3 covers 19 residues. Germline CDR1 reads SGHAT; CDR2 reads FQNNGV. This CDR3 reads CASSLDPGLAGERGNEQFF. The CDR3 nucleotides read TGTGCCAGCAGCTTAGATCCAGGACTAGCGGGAGAAAGGGGCAATGAGCAGTTCTTC.

This chain connects TRBV18 to TRBJ2-2; 9 bases are shared with TRBD1. After removal of 3 bases from V and 1 base from J, the junction contained 3 bases not matched to a gene. The CDR3 is 16 residues long. Per the germline V gene, CDR1 is KGHSH and CDR2 is LQKENI. The CDR3 protein is CASSPLGQGNTGELFF. The CDR3 nucleotides read TGTGCCAGCTCACCTCTGGGACAGGGGAACACCGGGGAGCTGTTTTTT.

The rearrangement uses TRBV5-1 and TRBJ2-7; D remains unclear. CDR3 size: 12 residues. Trimming cost V 4 bases and J 7 bases, with 12 bases left between them. In germline, CDR1 is SGHRS, CDR2 YFSETQ. CDR3 bases: TGCGCCAGCAGCCCCAGAAAGAGGGAGCAGTACTTC. Protein: CASSPRKREQYF.

This rearrangement joins TRBV6-2 or TRBV6-3 to TRBJ2-5; the D call may be TRBD1 or TRBD2 (5 bases each). CDR3 length: 13 residues. V was shortened by 0 bases and J by 9 bases, with 11 bases between the two germline ends. CDR1 is MNHEY, CDR2 SVGEGT, per germline. The CDR3 bases are TGTGCCAGCAGTTACTCCGGGTTGGGGGCCCAGTACTTC. Its protein is CASSYSGLGAQYF.

This clonotype occurred a few times. The rearrangement uses TRBV29-1 and TRBJ2-7, with D maybe TRBD1 (6 bases). This CDR3 region has 13 residues. From germline, CDR1 is SQVTM and CDR2 ANQGSEA. With 7 bases removed from V and 5 bases from J, the gap between germline ends came to 18 bases. The DNA of the CDR3 is TGCAGCGGCCAAGTGGGGGCAGGGAACGAGCAGTACTTC. It encodes CSGQVGAGNEQYF.

A few counts support this clonotype. The V call is TRBV11-3, the J call TRBJ2-3; no definite D call. V dropped 4 bases and J dropped 8 bases, with 10 bases sitting between them. The CDR3 runs to 12 residues. CDR1 and CDR2 (germline): SGHNT, YENEEA. CDR3 nucleotide sequence: TGTGCCAGCAGCTCCGGCGCGAGTACGCAGTATTTT. It specifies CASSSGASTQYF.

The sample holds a few counts of this clonotype. This rearrangement joins TRBV7-9 to TRBJ2-1, with 8 bases identical to TRBD1. The CDR3 runs to 13 residues. Trimming cost V 3 bases and J 10 bases; bases outside gene matches: 5. CDR1 and CDR2 from the germline V gene are SEHNR and FQNEAQ (reference sequence). This CDR3 reads CASSFSGGREQFF. The CDR3 nucleotides read TGTGCCAGCAGCTTCTCAGGGGGCAGGGAGCAGTTCTTC.

The chain recombines TRBV5-1 with TRBJ2-7; 7 bases match TRBD1. The CDR3 is 17 amino acids. The V gene end was trimmed by 0 bases and the J gene end by 2 bases; junction bases not matched to a gene: 11. From germline, CDR1 is SGHRS and CDR2 YFSETQ. In nucleotides, the CDR3 is TGCGCCAGCAGCTTGGCACCTCCAACAGGGGCGCCCTACGAGCAGTACTTC. Translating gives CASSLAPPTGAPYEQYF.

This chain uses TRBV12-3 or TRBV12-4 with TRBJ1-1, with 12 bases identical to TRBD1. Trimming took 6 bases from V and 5 from J; bases not matched to a gene: 16. The length of the CDR3 is 18 residues. Written as DNA, the CDR3 is TGTGCCAGCAGGCCTCACAGGGACAGGGGGCTGTTTTGGACTGAAGCTTTCTTT. This gives the protein CASRPHRDRGLFWTEAFF.

The CDR3 DNA sequence: TGCAGTGCTAGAGGTGGGGGACTAGCGGGAGCGGCGCTAAATGAGCAGTTCTTC. This translates into CSARGGGLAGAALNEQFF. The V call is TRBV20-1, the J call TRBJ2-1, with TRBD2 matching 14 bases. The CDR3 runs 18 residues. Germline lookup yields CDR1 DFQATT and CDR2 SNEGSKA (reference sequence). Losses at the gene ends were 1 base for V and 7 bases for J; bases not matched to a gene: 12.

J is TRBJ2-7 and V is TRBV12-3 or TRBV12-4; 9 nucleotides match TRBD2. The V segment lost 7 bases and the J segment 5 bases; nucleotides outside the gene matches: 9. The length of the CDR3 is 14 residues. The CDR3 region is CASTPGLANHEQYF. The CDR3 DNA is TGTGCCAGCACCCCGGGACTAGCTAACCACGAGCAGTACTTC.

This clonotype was counted only a few times. The chain uses TRBV5-1 and TRBJ1-1, with a weak D call TRBD1 (6 bases). The CDR3 is 14 amino acids. Germline V gene data show CDR1 as SGHRS and CDR2 as YFSETQ. V was shortened by 4 bases and J by 2 bases, with 12 bases between the two germline ends. The CDR3 reads CASSPGTINTEAFF. The CDR3 DNA is TGCGCCAGCAGCCCCGGGACAATAAACACTGAAGCTTTCTTT.

The CDR3 bases are TGTGCCAGCAGTGAACTGGCGGGGGGGTTTGAGACCCAGTACTTC. It is translated as CASSELAGGFETQYF. This rearrangement joins TRBV12-3 or TRBV12-4 to TRBJ2-5; 9 bases agree with TRBD2. The V and J ends lost 5 bases and 5 bases, in that order; junction bases with no gene match: 9. The CDR3 length is 15 residues.

This clonotype was detected a few times. This chain joins TRBV18 and TRBJ1-2, with D uncertain. V lost 2 bases to trimming and J lost 5 bases, with 9 bases between them. Germline V gene data show CDR1 as KGHSH and CDR2 as LQKENI. The CDR3 is 13 residues long. This chain's CDR3 is CASSPDVNYGYTF. The CDR3 DNA follows: TGTGCCAGCTCACCAGATGTAAATTATGGCTACACCTTC.

This clonotype has only a few counts. This sequence joins TRBV2 and TRBJ2-5; 7 bases map to TRBD2. The junction had 7 bases not matched to a gene; V was cut back by 4 bases and J by 5 bases. The CDR3 runs to 14 residues. CDR1 and CDR2 (germline): SNHLY, FYNNEI. The CDR3 protein is CASSAWRGLETQYF. The CDR3 DNA reads as TGTGCCAGCAGTGCTTGGCGGGGGTTGGAGACCCAGTACTTC.

The V and J genes are TRBV4-2 and TRBJ2-5; 10 bases are a match to TRBD2. Germline CDR1 is LGHNA and CDR2 is YNFKEQ. The CDR3 contains 17 residues. Unmatched junction bases numbered 8, after V lost 2 bases and J lost 2 bases. The CDR3 nucleotides are TGTGCCAGCAGCCAAAGGGGACTAGCGCCAGATCAAGAGACCCAGTACTTC. Amino acid sequence: CASSQRGLAPDQETQYF.

The gene calls are TRBV7-3 and TRBJ2-2; tentative D call: TRBD2 (7 bases). The length of the CDR3 is 17 residues. CDR1 and CDR2 (germline): SGHTA, FQGTGA. With 3 bases removed from V and 0 bases from J, the gap between germline ends came to 14 bases. CDR3 bases: TGTGCCAGCAGCTTCAGGGGAGGGGTCACGAACACCGGGGAGCTGTTTTTT. This codes for CASSFRGGVTNTGELFF.

CDR3 region: CASSSFGREETQYF. The CDR3 DNA reads as TGCGCCAGCAGCTCCTTCGGCCGGGAAGAGACCCAGTACTTC. The chain combines TRBV5-1 with TRBJ2-5; D remains ambiguous. Germline assignment: CDR1 SGHRS and CDR2 YFSETQ. This CDR3 comprises 14 residues. V was shortened by 3 bases and J by 3 bases, with 12 bases between the two germline ends.

This clonotype has more than one count but fewer than ten. CDR3 sequence: CASSLHPDARGGRAFF. The CDR3 coding sequence is TGTGCCAGCAGCTTACACCCGGATGCCAGGGGAGGAAGAGCTTTCTTT. The chain recombines TRBV5-5 with TRBJ1-1; a possible D gene is TRBD1 (6 bases). This CDR3 has 16 amino acids. Germline lookup yields CDR1 SGHKS and CDR2 YYEKEE (reference sequence). Trimming took 2 bases from V and 10 from J, leaving 24 bases between them. Variable domain in full (rest from reference TRBV5-5 and TRBJ1-1): DAGVTQSPTHLIKTRGQQVTLRCSPISGHKSVSWYQQVLGQGPQFIFQYYEKEERGRGNFPDRFSARQFPNYSSELNVNALLLGDSALYLCASSLHPDARGGRAFFGQGTRLTVV.

This clonotype was recorded at least ten times. Compared with germline, one end of the junction differs, possibly owing to a read error. The V gene is TRBV12-3 or TRBV12-4, the J gene TRBJ2-5, with no clear D. CDR3 length: 12 residues. CDR3: CASSFVQGTQYF. The CDR3 region has the DNA TGTGCCAGCAGTTTTGTTCAAGGGACCCAGTACTTC.

This clonotype was observed at least ten times. The V and J genes are TRBV7-9 and TRBJ2-2; D gene unclear. Trimming cost V 5 bases and J 3 bases, with 16 bases left between them. Germline V lookup: CDR1 SEHNR, CDR2 FQNEAQ (reference sequence). CDR3 size: 16 residues. The CDR3 here is CASSNGLYGDTGELFF. As DNA, the CDR3 is TGTGCCAGCAGCAACGGTCTATACGGCGACACCGGGGAGCTGTTTTTT.

There are a few counts of this clonotype. This chain uses TRBV18 with TRBJ2-7, with D maybe TRBD1 (5 bases). The germline gives CDR1 KGHSH, CDR2 LQKENI. The CDR3 is made up of 15 amino acids. V gave up 2 bases and J gave up 3 bases, with 14 bases separating them. The CDR3: CASSPGMRQSYEQYF. The DNA of the CDR3 is TGTGCCAGCTCACCAGGAATGCGACAGAGCTACGAGCAGTACTTC.

The chain couples TRBV11-3 to TRBJ2-7; 13 positions match TRBD2. Germline V gene data show CDR1 as SGHNT and CDR2 as YENEEA. V was clipped by 4 bases and J by 6 bases; unmatched bases: 12. There are 17 residues in the CDR3. In DNA form, the CDR3 reads TGTGCCAGCAGCTCCAATATCCGGACTAGCGGGAGTCCCGAGCAGTACTTC. The encoded protein is CASSSNIRTSGSPEQYF.

The rearrangement links TRBV20-1 to TRBJ2-7; 11 bases are shared with TRBD1. The V segment lost 8 bases and the J segment 4 bases; nucleotides outside the gene matches: 7. The V gene's germline CDR1 is DFQATT and CDR2 SNEGSKA (reference sequence). CDR3 size: 13 residues. Here the CDR3 reads CSSPGQGAYEQYF. CDR3 DNA sequence: TGCAGTTCGCCCGGACAGGGGGCTTACGAGCAGTACTTC.

This clonotype occurred a few times. J is TRBJ2-3 and V is TRBV7-3, with 8 bases lining up with TRBD1. With 5 bases clipped from V and 4 bases from J, the junction kept 2 bases outside the gene matches. Germline CDR1 is SGHTA and CDR2 is FQGTGA. CDR3 length: 13 amino acids. The CDR3 here is CASSGQGADTQYF. The CDR3 DNA sequence: TGTGCCAGCAGCGGACAGGGTGCAGATACGCAGTATTTT.

This clonotype was picked up a small number of times. V usage is TRBV5-1 and J usage is TRBJ2-7, with D maybe TRBD1 (6 bases). This CDR3 is built from 16 residues. From germline, CDR1 is SGHRS and CDR2 YFSETQ. The germline V and J ends were trimmed by 1 base and 3 bases, with 17 bases remaining between them. CDR3 bases: TGCGCCAGCAGCTTGATACCTGAACAGGGAGTCTACGAGCAGTACTTC. This encodes CASSLIPEQGVYEQYF.

This clonotype was observed a handful of times. CDR3 DNA sequence: TGCAGTGCGTTCCGAGTGGCGGGGGGCACAGATACGCAGTATTTT. Its translation: CSAFRVAGGTDTQYF. The chain uses TRBV20-1 and TRBJ2-3; 7 nucleotides line up with TRBD2. Germline V CDR1 and CDR2: DFQATT, SNEGSKA (reference sequence). The CDR3 contains 15 residues. Trimming removed 6 bases from V and 1 base from J; junction bases left unmatched: 10.

J is TRBJ1-6 and V is TRBV12-3 or TRBV12-4; D uncertain. CDR3 length equals 14 residues. Trimming cost V 4 bases and J 4 bases, with 8 bases left between them. The CDR3 region is CASSSDEYNSPLHF. The CDR3 coding sequence is TGTGCCAGCAGTTCGGACGAATATAATTCACCCCTCCACTTT.

This clonotype occurred a few times. The chain recombines TRBV7-2 with TRBJ1-1; possible D gene TRBD1, 6 bases. The CDR3 spans 13 residues. Germline-derived CDR1 and CDR2 are SGHTA and FQGNSA. The V end was cut by 5 bases, the J end by 3 bases, with 10 bases between. The CDR3 region has the DNA TGTGCCAGCAGCCGAAACAGGGACACTGAAGCTTTCTTT. It yields the protein CASSRNRDTEAFF. The complete variable domain, with remaining parts taken from reference TRBV7-2 and TRBJ1-1, reads GAGVSQSPSNKVTEKGKDVELRCDPISGHTALYWYRQSLGQGLEFLIYFQGNSAPDKSGLPSDRFSAERTGGSVSTLTIQRTQQEDSAVYLCASSRNRDTEAFFGQGTRLTVV.

The genes are TRBV25-1 and TRBJ2-1; 8 positions match TRBD1. Germline V gene sequence: CDR1 MGHDK, CDR2 SYGVNS. V lost 6 bases, J lost 5 bases, and 6 bases stayed unmatched. The CDR3 totals 14 residues. CDR3: CASRGTGVHNEQFF. For the CDR3, the DNA is TGTGCCAGCAGAGGGACAGGAGTCCACAATGAGCAGTTCTTC.

This clonotype was picked up a small number of times. V gene TRBV6-1 combines with J gene TRBJ1-1, with D possibly TRBD1 on 5 matching bases. The V end was cut by 8 bases, the J end by 1 base, with 17 bases between. The length of the CDR3 is 15 residues. CDR1 is MNHNS and CDR2 is SASEGT in the germline V gene. CDR3 in amino acids: CASGPAGTGNTEAFF. The DNA of the CDR3 is TGTGCCAGCGGACCCGCTGGGACGGGGAACACTGAAGCTTTCTTT.

This clonotype came up a few times. The chain carries TRBV5-1 and TRBJ2-7; D is uncertain. With 0 bases removed from V and 5 bases from J, the gap between germline ends came to 9 bases. Germline CDR1 reads SGHRS; CDR2 reads YFSETQ. The CDR3 runs 13 residues. This CDR3 reads CASSLDGFNEQYF. The DNA for the CDR3 is TGCGCCAGCAGCTTGGATGGTTTTAACGAGCAGTACTTC.